Included here is one T cell receptor beta chain sequence, with context. The CDR3 is 15 residues long. Germline values: CDR1 LNHDA, CDR2 SQIVND (reference sequence). V lost 5 bases and J 0 bases, leaving 13 bases between the germline ends. The sample is drawn from a study of blood T cell repertoires in COVID-19. The overall study: Samples of COVID-19 (acute and convalescent) were obtained from the United States, Italy and Spain.

Measured with immunoSEQ multiplex PCR; TCRdb has only the in-frame clones, and not every one. The sample consists of 54,000 or so clones, 80% to 90% of them appearing once. The sequence derives from a man aged 45 to 65 with active COVID-19. The chain employs TRBV19 and TRBJ1-1; no definite D call. Sequencing was carried out using peripheral blood. The CDR3 DNA sequence: TGTGCCAGTAGTTCGCCACAGCGGATGAACACTGAAGCTTTCTTT. Protein sequence: CASSSPQRMNTEAFF. The full variable domain, its missing parts supplied by reference TRBV19 and TRBJ1-1, is DGGITQSPKYLFRKEGQNVTLSCEQNLNHDAMYWYRQDPGQGLRLIYYSQIVNDFQKGDIAEGYSVSREKKESFPLTVTSAQKNPTAFYLCASSSPQRMNTEAFFGQGTRLTVV.